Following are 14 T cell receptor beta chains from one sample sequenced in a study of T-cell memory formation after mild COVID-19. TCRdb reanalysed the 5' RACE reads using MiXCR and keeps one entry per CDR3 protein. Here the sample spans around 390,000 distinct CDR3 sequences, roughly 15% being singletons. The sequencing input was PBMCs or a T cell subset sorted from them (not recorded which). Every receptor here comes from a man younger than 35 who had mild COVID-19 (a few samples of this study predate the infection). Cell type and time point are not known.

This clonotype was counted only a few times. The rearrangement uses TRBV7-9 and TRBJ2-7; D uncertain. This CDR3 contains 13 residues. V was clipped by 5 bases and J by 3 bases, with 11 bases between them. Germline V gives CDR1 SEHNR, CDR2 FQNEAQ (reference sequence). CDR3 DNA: TGTGCCAGCAGCCCCCGGGCCAACTACGAGCAGTACGTC. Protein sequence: CASSPRANYEQYV.

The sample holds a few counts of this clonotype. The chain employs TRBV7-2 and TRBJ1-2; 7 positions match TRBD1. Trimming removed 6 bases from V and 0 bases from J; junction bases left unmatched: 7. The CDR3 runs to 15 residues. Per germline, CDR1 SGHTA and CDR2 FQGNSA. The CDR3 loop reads CASRTPGQPNYGYTF. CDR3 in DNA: TGTGCCAGCAGAACGCCGGGACAGCCTAACTATGGCTACACCTTC.

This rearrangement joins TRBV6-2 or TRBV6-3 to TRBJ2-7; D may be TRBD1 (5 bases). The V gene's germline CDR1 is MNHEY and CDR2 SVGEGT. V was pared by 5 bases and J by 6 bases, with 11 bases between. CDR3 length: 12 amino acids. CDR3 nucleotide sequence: TGTGCCAGCAGTCACCGGACAAGCGAGCAGTACGTC. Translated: CASSHRTSEQYV.

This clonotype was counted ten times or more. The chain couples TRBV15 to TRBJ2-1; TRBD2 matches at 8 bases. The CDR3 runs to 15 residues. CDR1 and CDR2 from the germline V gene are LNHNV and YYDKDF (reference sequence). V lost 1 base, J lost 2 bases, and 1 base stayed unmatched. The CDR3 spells CATSRVGGAYNEQFF. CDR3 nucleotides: TGTGCCACCAGCAGAGTCGGGGGGGCCTACAATGAGCAGTTCTTC.

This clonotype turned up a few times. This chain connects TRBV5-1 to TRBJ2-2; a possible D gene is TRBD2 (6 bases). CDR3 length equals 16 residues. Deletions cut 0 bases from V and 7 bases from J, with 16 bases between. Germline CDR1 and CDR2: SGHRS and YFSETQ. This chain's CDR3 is CASSLGERAPDGELFF. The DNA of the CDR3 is TGCGCCAGCAGCTTGGGAGAGCGGGCCCCAGACGGGGAGCTGTTTTTT.

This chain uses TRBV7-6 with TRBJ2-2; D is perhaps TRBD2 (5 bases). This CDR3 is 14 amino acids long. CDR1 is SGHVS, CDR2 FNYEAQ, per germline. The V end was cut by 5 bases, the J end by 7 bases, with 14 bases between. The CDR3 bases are TGTGCCAGCAGCCTAGTATTCGGGGTCGGGGAGCTGTTTTTT. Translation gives CASSLVFGVGELFF. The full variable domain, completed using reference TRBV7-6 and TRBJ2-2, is GAGVSQSPRYKVTKRGQDVALRCDPISGHVSLYWYRQALGQGPEFLTYFNYEAQQDKSGLPNDRFSAERPEGSISTLTIQRTEQRDSAMYRCASSLVFGVGELFFGEGSRLTVL.

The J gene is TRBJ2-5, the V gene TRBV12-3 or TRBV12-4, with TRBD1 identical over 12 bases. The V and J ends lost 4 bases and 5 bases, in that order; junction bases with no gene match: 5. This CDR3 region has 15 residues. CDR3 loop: CASSSGTGGSETQYF. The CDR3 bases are TGTGCCAGCAGTTCTGGGACAGGGGGCAGCGAGACCCAGTACTTC.

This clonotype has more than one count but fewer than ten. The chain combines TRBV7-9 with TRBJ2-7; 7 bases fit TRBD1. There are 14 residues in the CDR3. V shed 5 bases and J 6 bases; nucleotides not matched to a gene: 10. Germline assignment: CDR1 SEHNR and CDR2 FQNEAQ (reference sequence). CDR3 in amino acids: CASSQTGNQGEQYV. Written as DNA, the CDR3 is TGTGCCAGCAGCCAGACAGGGAATCAGGGCGAGCAGTACGTC.

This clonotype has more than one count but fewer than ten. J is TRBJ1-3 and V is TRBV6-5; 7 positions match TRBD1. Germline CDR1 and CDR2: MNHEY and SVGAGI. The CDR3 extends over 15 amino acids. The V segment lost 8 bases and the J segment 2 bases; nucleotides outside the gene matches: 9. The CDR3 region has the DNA TGTGCCAGCCGGACGCCCGGGACAGCTGGAAACACCATATATTTT. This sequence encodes CASRTPGTAGNTIYF.

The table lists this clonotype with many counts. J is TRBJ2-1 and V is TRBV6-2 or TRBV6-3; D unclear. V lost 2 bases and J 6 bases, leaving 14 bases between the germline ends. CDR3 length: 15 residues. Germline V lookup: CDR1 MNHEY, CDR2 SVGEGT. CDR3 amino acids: CASSYRRVGSNEQFF. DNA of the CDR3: TGTGCCAGCAGTTACCGAAGAGTAGGATCCAATGAGCAGTTCTTC.

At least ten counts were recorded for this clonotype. The CDR3 is CASSQGLSASYEQYF. The CDR3 DNA reads TGTGCCAGCAGCCAAGGCCTGAGTGCGAGCTACGAGCAGTACTTC. The rearrangement uses TRBV3-1 and TRBJ2-7; unclear D gene. Germline CDR1 is LGHDT and CDR2 is YNNKEL (reference sequence). Trimming removed 1 base at V and 3 bases at J, with 13 bases between. The CDR3 sequence is 15 residues long.

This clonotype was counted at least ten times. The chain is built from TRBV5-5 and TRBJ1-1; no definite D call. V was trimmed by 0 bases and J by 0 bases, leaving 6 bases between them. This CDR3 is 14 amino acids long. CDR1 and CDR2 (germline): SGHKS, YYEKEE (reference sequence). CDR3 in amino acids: CASSLGAVNTEAFF. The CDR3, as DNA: TGTGCCAGCAGCTTGGGGGCGGTGAACACTGAAGCTTTCTTT.

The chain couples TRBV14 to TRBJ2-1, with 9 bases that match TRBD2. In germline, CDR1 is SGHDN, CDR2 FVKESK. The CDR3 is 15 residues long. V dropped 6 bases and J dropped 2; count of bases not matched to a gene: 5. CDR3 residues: CASRRAGGPYNEQFF. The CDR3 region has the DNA TGTGCCAGCAGAAGAGCGGGGGGACCCTACAATGAGCAGTTCTTC.

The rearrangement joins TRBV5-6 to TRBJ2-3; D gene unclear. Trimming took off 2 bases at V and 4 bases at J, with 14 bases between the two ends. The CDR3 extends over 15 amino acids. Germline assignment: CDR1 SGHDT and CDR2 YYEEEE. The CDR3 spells CASSFRAGLADTQYF. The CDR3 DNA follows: TGTGCCAGCAGCTTTCGTGCCGGGCTTGCAGATACGCAGTATTTT.